This TCR beta chain was retrieved from a study of beta chain features in type 1 diabetes. Germline CDR1 MNHEY, CDR2 SVGAGI. CDR3 length equals 15 residues. V was clipped by 5 bases and J by 7 bases, with 18 bases between them. Overall study findings and caveats: Comparison showed that naive, central memory and Treg TCRB repertoires appeared more similar among patients than among healthy donors.

The whole isolated RNA underwent reverse transcription, so sequencing captured expressed TCRB transcripts. The study sequenced naive, central memory and regulatory T cell samples to an average of about 3.8 million reads. Assay: immunoSEQ multiplex PCR; the TCRdb copy retains only in-frame clones and omits some. The sample contains over 150,000 clones, 10% to 15% of which appear only once. This clone was found a few times. Its antigen is currently unknown. Every participating donor gave one draw, a heparinised blood sample averaging roughly 0.12 L. Isolation of CD4+ naive, central memory, regulatory and stem cell-like memory cells was achieved by sorting via CD45RO/CCR7/CD25/CD127/CD95/CD27.

Source material: central memory CD4+ T cells from blood. V gene TRBV6-5 combines with J gene TRBJ2-1; tentatively, D is TRBD1 (6 bases). The receptor's source is a woman aged 18-30 years in good health. This CDR3 is CASSRPGHDSNEQFF. CDR3 nucleotides: TGTGCCAGCAGTCGCCCGGGACACGATTCTAATGAGCAGTTCTTC.